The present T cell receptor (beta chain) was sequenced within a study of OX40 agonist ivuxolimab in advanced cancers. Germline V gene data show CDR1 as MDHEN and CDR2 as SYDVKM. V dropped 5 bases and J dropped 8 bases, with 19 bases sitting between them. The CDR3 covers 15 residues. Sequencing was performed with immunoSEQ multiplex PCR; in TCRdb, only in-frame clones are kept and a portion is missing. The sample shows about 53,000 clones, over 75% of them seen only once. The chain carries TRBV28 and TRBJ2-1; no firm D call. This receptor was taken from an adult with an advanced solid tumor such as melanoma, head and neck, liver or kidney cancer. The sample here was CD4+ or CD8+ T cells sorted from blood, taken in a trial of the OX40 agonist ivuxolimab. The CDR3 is CASSQPGPRSDEQFF. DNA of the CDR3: TGTGCCAGCAGTCAACCGGGTCCAAGAAGCGATGAGCAGTTCTTC.